This T cell receptor (beta chain) was sequenced in a study of blood T cell dynamics during melanoma immunotherapy. Study at large: Patients with metastatic melanoma got pembrolizumab or nivolumab-ipilimumab as first-line care.

Repertoires were generated with immunoSEQ multiplex PCR, while TCRdb's copy carries only in-frame clones and drops some. This table holds under 3,000 clones, roughly 87% found once. This CDR3 spans 15 amino acids. The germline CDR1 and CDR2 sequences are MDHEN and SYDVKM. V was shortened by 5 bases and J by 6 bases, with 17 bases between the two germline ends. Time point denoted: week 3, after first cycle of checkpoint inhibitor. Disease control meant complete response, partial response or stable disease at 12 weeks. Patients had no prior systemic cancer treatment, immunosuppressants or other active cancers.

The sequenced sample was blood, obtained from a patient treated with checkpoint blockade. This sequence joins TRBV28 and TRBJ2-1, with D perhaps being TRBD1 or TRBD2 (5 bases each). The receptor comes from a human donor with melanoma. The CDR3 loop reads CASSRGDTVTNEQFF. The CDR3 DNA is TGTGCCAGCAGTCGAGGGGATACGGTAACCAATGAGCAGTTCTTC.